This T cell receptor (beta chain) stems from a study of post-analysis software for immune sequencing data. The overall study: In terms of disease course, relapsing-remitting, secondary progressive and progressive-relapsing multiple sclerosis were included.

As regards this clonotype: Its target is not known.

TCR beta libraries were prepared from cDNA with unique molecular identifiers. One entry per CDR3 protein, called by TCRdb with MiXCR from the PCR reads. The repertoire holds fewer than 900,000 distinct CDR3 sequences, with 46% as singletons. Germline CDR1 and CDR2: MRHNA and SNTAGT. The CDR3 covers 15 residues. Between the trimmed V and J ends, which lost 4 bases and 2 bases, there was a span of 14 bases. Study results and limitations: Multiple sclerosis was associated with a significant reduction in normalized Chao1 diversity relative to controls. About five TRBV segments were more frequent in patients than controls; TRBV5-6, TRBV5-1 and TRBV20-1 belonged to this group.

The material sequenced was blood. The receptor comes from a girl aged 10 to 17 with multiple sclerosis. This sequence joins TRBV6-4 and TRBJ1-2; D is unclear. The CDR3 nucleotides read TGTGCCAGCAGTGCCCGGGAAGTCGGAAACTATGGCTACACCTTC. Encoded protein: CASSAREVGNYGYTF.